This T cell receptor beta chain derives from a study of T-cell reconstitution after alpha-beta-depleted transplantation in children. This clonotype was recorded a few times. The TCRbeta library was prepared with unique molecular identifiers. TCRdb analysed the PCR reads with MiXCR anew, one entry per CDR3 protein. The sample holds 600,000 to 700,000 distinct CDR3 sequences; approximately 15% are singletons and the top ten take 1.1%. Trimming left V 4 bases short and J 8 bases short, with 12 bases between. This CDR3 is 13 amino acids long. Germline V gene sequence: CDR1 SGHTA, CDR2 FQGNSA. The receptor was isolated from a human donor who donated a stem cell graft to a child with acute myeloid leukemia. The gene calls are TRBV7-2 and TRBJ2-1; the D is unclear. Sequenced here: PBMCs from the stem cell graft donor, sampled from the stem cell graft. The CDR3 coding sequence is TGTGCCAGCAGCTCGGCAAGAAGGGATGAGCAGTTCTTC. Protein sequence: CASSSARRDEQFF.